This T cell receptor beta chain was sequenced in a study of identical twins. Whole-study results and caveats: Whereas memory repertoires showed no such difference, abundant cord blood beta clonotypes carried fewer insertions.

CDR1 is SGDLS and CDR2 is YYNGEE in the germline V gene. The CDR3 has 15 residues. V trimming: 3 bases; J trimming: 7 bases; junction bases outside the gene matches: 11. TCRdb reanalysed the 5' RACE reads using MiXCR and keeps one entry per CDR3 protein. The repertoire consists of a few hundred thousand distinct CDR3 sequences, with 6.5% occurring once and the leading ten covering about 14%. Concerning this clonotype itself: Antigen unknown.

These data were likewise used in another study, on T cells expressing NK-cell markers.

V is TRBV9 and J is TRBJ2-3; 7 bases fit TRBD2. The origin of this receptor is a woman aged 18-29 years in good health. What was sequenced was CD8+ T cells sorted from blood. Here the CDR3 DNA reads TGTGCCAGCAGCGGAGCGGGGTACGTTCCACATACGCAGTATTTT. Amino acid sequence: CASSGAGYVPHTQYF.